Included here is one T cell receptor beta chain sequence, with context. The data were taken from a study of cytomegalovirus exposure and HLA in healthy donors. Amplification used 60 Vbeta primers and 13 Jbeta primers. Here immunoSEQ multiplex PCR was the method, and the copy in TCRdb shows in-frame clones only, minus some. The repertoire holds hundreds of thousands of clones, with approximately 83% as singletons. The sequenced material came from PBMCs. This TCR was sampled from a girl between 5 and 17 years old in good health and CMV-seronegative.

The CDR3 is CASSFSSATPEQYF. The CDR3 coding sequence is TGTGCCAGCAGTTTTAGTAGCGCGACGCCCGAGCAGTACTTC. V and J are TRBV28 and TRBJ2-7; D is possibly TRBD2 (5 bases). The ends were cut back, 3 bases at V and 6 bases at J, with 15 bases in the middle. CDR1 and CDR2 from the germline V gene are MDHEN and SYDVKM. This CDR3 spans 14 amino acids.